The clone carrying this TCR beta chain appeared a single time. CDR1 is MDHEN, CDR2 SYDVKM, per germline. The CDR3 is 14 amino acids. Trimming took 2 bases from V and 5 from J, leaving 10 bases between them. The data were taken from a study of memory CD4+ T cells and cytomegalovirus serostatus. Clones were read by immunoSEQ multiplex PCR, and TCRdb kept only the in-frame ones, dropping some. The sample holds tens of thousands of clones; around 78% are singletons and the top ten take less than 1%. Single viable CD3+CD4+CD8-CD45RO+ cells were sorted as the memory CD4+ T cells. The sequence was collected from an adult in good health and CMV-seronegative. Sequences were obtained from memory CD4+ T cells from blood. The chain recombines TRBV28 with TRBJ1-5; maybe TRBD1 (5 bases). The CDR3 DNA reads as TGTGCCAGCAGTTTAGGGGGGGAATATCAGCCCCAGCATTTT. It specifies CASSLGGEYQPQHF.